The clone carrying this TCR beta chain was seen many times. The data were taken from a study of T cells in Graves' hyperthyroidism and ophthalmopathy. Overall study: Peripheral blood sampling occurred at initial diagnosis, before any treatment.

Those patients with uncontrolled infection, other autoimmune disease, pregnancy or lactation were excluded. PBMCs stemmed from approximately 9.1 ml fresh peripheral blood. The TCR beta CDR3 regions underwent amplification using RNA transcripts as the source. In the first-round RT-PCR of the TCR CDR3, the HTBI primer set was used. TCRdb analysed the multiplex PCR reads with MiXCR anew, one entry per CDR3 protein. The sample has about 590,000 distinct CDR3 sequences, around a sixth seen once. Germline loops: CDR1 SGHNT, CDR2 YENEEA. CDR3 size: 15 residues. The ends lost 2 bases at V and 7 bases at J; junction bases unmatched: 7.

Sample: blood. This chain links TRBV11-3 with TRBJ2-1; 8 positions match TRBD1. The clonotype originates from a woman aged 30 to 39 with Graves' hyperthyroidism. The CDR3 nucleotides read TGTGCCAGCAGCTTAAACGGACAGGGAAGGAATGAGCAGTTCTTC. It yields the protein CASSLNGQGRNEQFF.